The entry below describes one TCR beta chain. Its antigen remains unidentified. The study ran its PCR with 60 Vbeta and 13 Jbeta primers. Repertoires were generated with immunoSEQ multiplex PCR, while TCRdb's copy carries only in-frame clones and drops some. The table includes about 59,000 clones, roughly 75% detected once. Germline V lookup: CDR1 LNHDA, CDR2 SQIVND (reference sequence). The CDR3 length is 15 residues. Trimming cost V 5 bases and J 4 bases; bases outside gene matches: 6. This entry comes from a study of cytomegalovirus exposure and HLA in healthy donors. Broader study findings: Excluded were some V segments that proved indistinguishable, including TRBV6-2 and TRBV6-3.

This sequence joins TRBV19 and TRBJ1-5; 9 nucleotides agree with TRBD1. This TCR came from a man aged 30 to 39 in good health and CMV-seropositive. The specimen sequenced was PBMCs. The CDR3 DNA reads TGTGCCAGTAGTGGCCGGGACAGGGTGAATCAGCCCCAGCATTTT. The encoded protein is CASSGRDRVNQPQHF.